The 6 T cell receptor beta chains given below trace back to one sample, sequenced in a study of blood T cell repertoires in COVID-19. Method: immunoSEQ multiplex PCR; TCRdb's copy keeps in-frame clones and lacks some. The table includes about 350,000 clones, over 75% detected once. The specimen sequenced was PBMCs or T cells enriched from blood (not recorded which). The receptors shown here come from a woman in her twenties or thirties who had recovered from COVID-19.

Note on this clone: The identical CDR3 is also encoded by other nucleotide sequences in the sample. The chain carries TRBV9 and TRBJ1-4; 9 nucleotides line up with TRBD1. CDR3 length: 14 residues. V lost 4 bases and J lost 7; bases outside the gene matches: 5. From germline, CDR1 is SGDLS and CDR2 YYNGEE. The CDR3 DNA reads as TGTGCCAGCAGCACGACAGGGGGAGGTGAAAAACTGTTTTTT. It yields the protein CASSTTGGGEKLFF.

The chain uses TRBV3-1 (or the pseudogene TRBV3-2) and TRBJ1-2, with no clear D. The CDR3 contains 14 residues. V was trimmed by 1 base and J by 4 bases, leaving 10 bases between them. The germline gives CDR1 LGHDT, CDR2 YNNKEL (reference sequence). In DNA form, the CDR3 reads TGTGCCAGCAGCCAAGGGCAGGTAATCTATGGCTACACCTTC. It yields the protein CASSQGQVIYGYTF.

Notes on this clone: Additional DNA sequences in this sample encode the identical CDR3. The chain carries TRBV7-2 and TRBJ2-1; 8 bases agree with TRBD2. There are 15 residues in the CDR3. V dropped 1 base and J dropped 4; count of bases not matched to a gene: 3. Per the germline V gene, CDR1 is SGHTA and CDR2 is FQGNSA. The CDR3 DNA is TGTGCCAGCAGCTTAGAGGCGGGGGGATACAATGAGCAGTTCTTC. Encoded protein: CASSLEAGGYNEQFF. The variable domain in full, with the rest retrieved from reference TRBV7-2 and TRBJ2-1, is GAGVSQSPSNKVTEKGKDVELRCDPISGHTALYWYRQSLGQGLEFLIYFQGNSAPDKSGLPSDRFSAERTGGSVSTLTIQRTQQEDSAVYLCASSLEAGGYNEQFFGPGTRLTVL.

The V call is TRBV6-2 or TRBV6-3, the J call TRBJ1-5, with 8 nucleotides matching TRBD1. CDR1 MNHEY and CDR2 SVGEGT come from the germline V gene. Trimming at V came to 4 bases and at J to 9 bases, leaving 5 bases not matched to a gene. This CDR3 has 13 residues. CDR3: CASSSTGVRPQHF. As DNA, the CDR3 is TGTGCCAGCAGTTCGACAGGGGTACGGCCCCAGCATTTT.

The V and J genes are TRBV5-1 and TRBJ1-4; 10 bases match TRBD1. CDR3 length equals 14 residues. Germline CDR1 is SGHRS and CDR2 is YFSETQ. The J segment lost 5 bases and the V segment lost 4 bases, leaving 2 bases of the junction unmatched. DNA for the CDR3: TGCGCCAGCAGCCGGGGACAGGGGAATGAAAAACTGTTTTTT. Protein product: CASSRGQGNEKLFF.

This chain links TRBV4-1 with TRBJ2-2, with TRBD1 matching 7 bases. The CDR3 consists of 17 residues. Per germline, CDR1 MGHRA and CDR2 YSYEKL. V was clipped by 2 bases and J by 7 bases; unmatched bases: 13. This chain's CDR3 is CASSQTLEGGRSGELFF. The CDR3, as DNA: TGCGCCAGCAGCCAAACCTTAGAAGGGGGCCGGAGCGGGGAGCTGTTTTTT.